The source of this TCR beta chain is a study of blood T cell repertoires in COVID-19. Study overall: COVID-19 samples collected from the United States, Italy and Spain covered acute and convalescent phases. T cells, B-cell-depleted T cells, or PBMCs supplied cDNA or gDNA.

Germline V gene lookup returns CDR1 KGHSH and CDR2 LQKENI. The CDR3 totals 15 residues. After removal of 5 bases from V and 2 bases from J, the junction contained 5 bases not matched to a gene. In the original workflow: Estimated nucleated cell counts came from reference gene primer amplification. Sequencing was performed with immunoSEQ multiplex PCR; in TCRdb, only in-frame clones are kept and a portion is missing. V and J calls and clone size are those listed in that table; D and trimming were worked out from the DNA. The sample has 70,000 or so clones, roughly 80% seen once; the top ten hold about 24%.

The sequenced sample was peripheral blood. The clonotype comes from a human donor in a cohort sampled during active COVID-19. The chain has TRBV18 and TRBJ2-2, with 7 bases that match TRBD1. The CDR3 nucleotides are TGTGCCAGCTCAGGGACAGCGGTTAACACCGGGGAGCTGTTTTTT. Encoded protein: CASSGTAVNTGELFF. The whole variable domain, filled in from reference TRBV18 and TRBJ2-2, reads NAGVMQNPRHLVRRRGQEARLRCSPMKGHSHVYWYRQLPEEGLKFMVYLQKENIIDESGMPKERFSAEFPKEGPSILRIQQVVRGDSAAYFCASSGTAVNTGELFFGEGSRLTVL.